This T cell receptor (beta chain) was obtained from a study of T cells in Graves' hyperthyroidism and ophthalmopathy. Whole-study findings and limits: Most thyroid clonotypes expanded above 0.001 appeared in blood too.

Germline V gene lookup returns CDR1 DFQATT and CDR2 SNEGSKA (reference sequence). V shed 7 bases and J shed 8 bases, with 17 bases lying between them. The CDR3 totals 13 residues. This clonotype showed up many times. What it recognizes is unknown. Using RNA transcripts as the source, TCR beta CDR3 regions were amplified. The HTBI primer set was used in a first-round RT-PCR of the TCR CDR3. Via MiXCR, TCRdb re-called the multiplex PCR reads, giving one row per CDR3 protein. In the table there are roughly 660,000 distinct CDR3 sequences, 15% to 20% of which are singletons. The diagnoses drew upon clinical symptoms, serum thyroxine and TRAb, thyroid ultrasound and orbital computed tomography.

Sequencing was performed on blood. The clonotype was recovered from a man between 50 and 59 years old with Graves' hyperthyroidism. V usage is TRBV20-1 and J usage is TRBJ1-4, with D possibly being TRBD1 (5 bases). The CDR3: CSGRTGVQEKLFF. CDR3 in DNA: TGCAGTGGCCGAACGGGGGTCCAGGAAAAACTGTTTTTT.